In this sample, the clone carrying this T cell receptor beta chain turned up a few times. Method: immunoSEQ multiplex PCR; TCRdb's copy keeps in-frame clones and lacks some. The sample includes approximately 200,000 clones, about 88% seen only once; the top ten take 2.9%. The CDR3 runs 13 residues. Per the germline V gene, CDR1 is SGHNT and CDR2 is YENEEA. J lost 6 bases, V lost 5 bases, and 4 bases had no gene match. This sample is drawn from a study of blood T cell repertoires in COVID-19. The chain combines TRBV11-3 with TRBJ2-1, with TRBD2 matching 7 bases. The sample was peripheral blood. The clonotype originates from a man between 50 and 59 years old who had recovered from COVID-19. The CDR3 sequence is CASSVASGNEQFF. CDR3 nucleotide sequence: TGTGCCAGCAGCGTTGCTAGCGGCAATGAGCAGTTCTTC.